The 9 T cell receptor beta chains in this list originate from one sample, sequenced in a study of blood T cell repertoires in COVID-19 (dated by TCRdb to the early 2020s). The library was prepared using the immunoSEQ multiplex PCR assay. TCRdb stores this immuneACCESS table with in-frame sequences only. Part of the clones is absent; in the studies checked, under half of the shortfall reflects unresolved V genes, and no reason is known for the rest. The table for this sample lists about 100,000 clones; approximately 89% of them were counted only once. The top ten constitute 11% of the sample. Specimen: peripheral blood. These receptors were collected from a woman aged 30 to 39 with acute or convalescent COVID-19.

The chain combines TRBV3-1 (or the pseudogene TRBV3-2) with TRBJ1-2; a weak D match, TRBD1 (5 bases). The V end lost 1 base, the J end lost 5 bases, and 14 bases lay between the germline ends. The CDR3 runs 15 residues. CDR1 and CDR2 from the germline V gene are LGHDT and YNNKEL (reference sequence). In nucleotides, the CDR3 is TGTGCCAGCAGCCAAGTGTGGCAGGGTAGATATGGCTACACCTTC. This gives the protein CASSQVWQGRYGYTF.

The genes are TRBV21-1 and TRBJ2-1; the table's TRBD1 call for D was not verified on the DNA. TRBV21-1 counts as a pseudogene. This CDR3 spans 16 amino acids. The CDR3 DNA reads TGTGCCAGTGGACAGGGTAAGGGCAGCTCCTACAATGAGCAGTTCTTC. Residues: CASGQGKGSSYNEQFF.

This rearrangement joins TRBV27 to TRBJ1-2, with TRBD1 identical over 8 bases. With V trimmed by 6 bases and J by 4 bases, 13 bases remained unmatched. This CDR3 has 16 residues. Germline-derived CDR1 and CDR2 are MNHEY and SMNVEV (reference sequence). Here the CDR3 DNA reads TGTGCCAGCAGGAGGCAGGGGGCAATCAAAGGCTATGGCTACACCTTC. It is translated as CASRRQGAIKGYGYTF.

The chain combines TRBV7-8 with TRBJ2-7, with TRBD2 identical over 11 bases. From germline, CDR1 is SGHVS and CDR2 FQNEAQ. This CDR3 contains 15 residues. V gave up 3 bases and J gave up 4 bases; unmatched junction bases: 5. CDR3 DNA sequence: TGTGCCAGCAGCTTGGTGACTAGCGGGGAATACGAGCAGTACTTC. Protein product: CASSLVTSGEYEQYF.

This clone was picked up one time. The chain combines TRBV28 with TRBJ2-7; 9 bases are shared with TRBD1. This CDR3 has 15 amino acids. CDR1 MDHEN and CDR2 SYDVKM come from the germline V gene. Germline trimming cut 5 bases from V and 4 bases from J; bases unmatched to any gene: 9. The CDR3 nucleotides are TGTGCCAGCAGTCCTGCAGGGACAGGGTTTTACGAGCAGTACTTC. Its protein product is CASSPAGTGFYEQYF.

The chain has TRBV11-2 and TRBJ1-4; a possible D gene is TRBD1 (6 bases). The CDR3 totals 15 residues. Trimming shortened V by 5 bases and J by 7 bases, and 17 bases separated the two germline ends. CDR1 is SGHAT and CDR2 is FQNNGV in the germline V gene. CDR3: CASSHLQGAFEKLFF. The CDR3 coding sequence is TGTGCCAGCAGCCATCTACAGGGTGCTTTTGAAAAACTGTTTTTT.

V is TRBV7-8 and J is TRBJ1-5, with D tentatively TRBD1 (5 bases). Trimming took 1 base from V and 1 from J, leaving 11 bases between them. This CDR3 is built from 16 residues. Germline CDR1 SGHVS, CDR2 FQNEAQ. In DNA form, the CDR3 reads TGTGCCAGCAGCTTAGGTAGGGGTCTCAGCAATCAGCCCCAGCATTTT. Its translation is CASSLGRGLSNQPQHF.

This chain links TRBV7-6 with TRBJ2-4, with 8 bases that match TRBD1. Germline trimming cut 2 bases from V and 6 bases from J; bases unmatched to any gene: 6. Germline assignment: CDR1 SGHVS and CDR2 FNYEAQ. The CDR3 is 15 residues long. CDR3 in DNA: TGTGCCAGCAGCTTACGCCCAGGGGGCGGAAACATTCAGTACTTC. Translation: CASSLRPGGGNIQYF. The variable domain in full, completed from reference TRBV7-6 and TRBJ2-4, reads GAGVSQSPRYKVTKRGQDVALRCDPISGHVSLYWYRQALGQGPEFLTYFNYEAQQDKSGLPNDRFSAERPEGSISTLTIQRTEQRDSAMYRCASSLRPGGGNIQYFGAGTRLSVL.

The gene calls are TRBV19 and TRBJ2-3; TRBD2 agrees at 7 bases. The CDR3 has 15 amino acids. V lost 3 bases to trimming and J lost 7 bases; unmatched junction nucleotides: 10. The germline gives CDR1 LNHDA, CDR2 SQIVND (reference sequence). For the CDR3, the DNA is TGTGCCAGTAGTATCGTATGGGGGGGGGATAATACGCAGTATTTT. Translating it yields CASSIVWGGDNTQYF.